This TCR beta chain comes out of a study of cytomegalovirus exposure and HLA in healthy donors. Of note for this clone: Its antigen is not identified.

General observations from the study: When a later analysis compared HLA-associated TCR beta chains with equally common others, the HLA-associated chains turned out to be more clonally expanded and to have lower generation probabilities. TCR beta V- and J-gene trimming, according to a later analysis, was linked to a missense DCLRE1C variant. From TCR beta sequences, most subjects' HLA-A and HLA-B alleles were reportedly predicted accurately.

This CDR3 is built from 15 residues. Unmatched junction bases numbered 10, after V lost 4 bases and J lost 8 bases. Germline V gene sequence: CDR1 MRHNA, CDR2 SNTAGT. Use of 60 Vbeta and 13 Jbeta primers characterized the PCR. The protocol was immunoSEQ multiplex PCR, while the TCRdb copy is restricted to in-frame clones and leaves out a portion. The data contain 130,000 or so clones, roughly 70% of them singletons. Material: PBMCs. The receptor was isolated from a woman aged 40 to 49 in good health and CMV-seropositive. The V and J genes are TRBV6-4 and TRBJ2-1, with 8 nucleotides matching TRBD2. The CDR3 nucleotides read TGTGCCAGCAGTGTCACGGCGGGGGGCCAAGATGAGCAGTTCTTC. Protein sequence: CASSVTAGGQDEQFF.